This T cell receptor (beta chain) was sequenced for a study of a mutant IDH1 vaccine in newly diagnosed glioma. Study in general: The treated population exhibited a male proportion of about 60%, a female proportion of 37.5%, and a mean age of about 40 years.

Clones were sequenced by immunoSEQ multiplex PCR, and TCRdb holds only the in-frame ones, with some missing. Of tens of thousands of clones listed, approximately 90% are singletons. In germline, CDR1 is MNHEY, CDR2 SVGAGI. The CDR3 runs to 14 residues. Trimming left V 6 bases short and J 2 bases short, with 11 bases between. The time point: baseline, week 1 (first vaccination visit). Treatment given: pre-vaccination baseline after standard-of-care therapy. Donors had new WHO grade 3 or 4 IDH1-mutant, ATRX-lost astrocytomas. The sequences come from PBMCs, collected from a glioma patient treated with radiotherapy, temozolomide or both. This clonotype was obtained from a woman aged 40 to 50 with glioma. This chain uses TRBV6-5 with TRBJ1-5, with no clear D. The CDR3 DNA reads TGTGCCAGCAGGCCGGACGGGGGCAATCAGCCCCAGCATTTT. This encodes CASRPDGGNQPQHF.